Below, one T cell receptor beta chain is given with its context. Its specificity is not known. The sample originates from a study of T cells in tuberculosis. On average about 100,000 T cells per donor were immunosequenced. Whole-study results and caveats: Shorter CDR3-alpha in active tuberculosis partly drove smaller distances. Using the GMM-specific repertoire gave 87% accuracy versus roughly 68% with motifs.

Germline CDR1 reads LGHNA; CDR2 reads YSLEER. This CDR3 contains 14 residues. The trim removed 4 bases at V and 5 bases at J, leaving 6 bases unmatched. TCRdb keeps only in-frame clones here, not all; method: immunoSEQ multiplex PCR. This sample has some 41,000 clones, with around 94% found just once. This chain joins TRBV4-3 and TRBJ2-3; 7 bases fit TRBD1. The sequenced sample consisted of PBMCs. The source of this sequence is a donor aged 5 to 30 with latent tuberculosis or without tuberculosis infection. Some clones in this sample may be carry-over from other donors' samples. The CDR3 region has the DNA TGCGCCAGCAGCCCGACAGGGTCTGGAGATACGCAGTATTTT. Translation: CASSPTGSGDTQYF.